This is a list of T cell receptor beta chains from one sample in a study of human T cells and chemical hapten exposure. One entry per CDR3 protein, called by TCRdb with MiXCR from the RACE reads. The top ten clones hold over 6.5% of a sample with a few hundred thousand distinct CDR3 sequences, approximately 5.8% of them seen once. The sequencing here drew on whole blood, taken in connection with sensitization to the hapten diphenylcyclopropenone (DPC). Receptors originate from a woman aged 18 to 35 with alopecia areata. Some clones in this sample may be carry-over from other donors' samples. Both conserved end residues are part of each CDR3. The order of the fields is D gene, V gene, J gene, clone size, CDR3 DNA, CDR3 protein. D genes are given only for firm matches. For some rows the clone size is stated as once, few or many, or as a class when expanded; others skip it.

TRBD1	TRBV6-5	TRBJ2-7	NA	TGTGCCAGCAGTACGGAGACAGGGCTGTACGAGCAGTACTTC	CASSTETGLYEQYF
TRBD1	TRBV3-1	TRBJ2-3	few	TGTGCCAGCAGCCACTGGGACAGGGAGAGAGATACGCAGTATTTT	CASSHWDRERDTQYF
NA	TRBV12-3/TRBV12-4	TRBJ1-3	few	TGTGCCAGCAGTTTATTGGCGGTTGGAAACACCATATATTTT	CASSLLAVGNTIYF
NA	TRBV7-8	TRBJ2-6	many	TGTGCCAGCAGCGTCGGCCCCCTCTCTGGGGCCAACGTCCTGACTTTC	CASSVGPLSGANVLTF
NA	TRBV6-2/TRBV6-3	TRBJ1-1	many	TGTGCCAGCAGTTATGGCGGGGGTGTGAACACTGAAGCTTTCTTT	CASSYGGGVNTEAFF
NA	TRBV28	TRBJ1-5	few	TGTGCCATAATCCCCCGGAACAGGGGCAATCAGCCCCAGCATTTT	CAIIPRNRGNQPQHF
NA	TRBV20-1	TRBJ2-7	many	TGCAGTGCTAGACTGGATGACAGACTGACCGCCTACGAGCAGTACTTC	CSARLDDRLTAYEQYF
NA	TRBV20-1	TRBJ1-5	few	TGCAGTGCCGTCGGCCCTACTTGGCCCCAGCATTTT	CSAVGPTWPQHF
NA	TRBV7-3	TRBJ2-1	few	TGTGCCAGCAGCTTTGACAGGAGCTCCTACAATGAGCAGTTCTTC	CASSFDRSSYNEQFF
NA	TRBV6-6	TRBJ1-2	NA	TGTGCCAGCAGTTACAAGGGGGACCGCTATGGCTACACCTTC	CASSYKGDRYGYTF
TRBD2	TRBV6-5	TRBJ2-3	few	TGTGCCAGCAGTTACTCGTCGGTAGCGGGGGGTTCAGATACGCAGTATTTT	CASSYSSVAGGSDTQYF